The text below deals with one T cell receptor beta chain. A few counts support this clonotype. The antigen it binds to is not known. Base qualities are missing; no much larger clone stands one base away. The TCR beta CDR3 regions were amplified from RNA transcripts. The TCR CDR3 was subjected to a first round of RT-PCR using the HTBI primer set and the Qiagen OneStep RT-PCR kit. Libraries were constructed in a second round of multiplex PCR, after which size selection and purification were carried out. Paired-end sequencing of the libraries was performed with 100 bp reads on an Illumina HiSeq2000. The paper's processing steps were these. SOAPnuke was used to process the raw data, throwing out any read that contained adapters or uncalled bases, had a mean Phred below 15, or lacked an exact constant-primer or identifier match. COPE v1.2.5 was used to merge high-quality paired reads, and clonotypes were defined as unique nucleotide sequences. MiTCR v1.1 was used to align the clonotypes against IMGT TRBV, TRBD and TRBJ reference segments. Only V-J combinations with frequency above 0.0001, covering about 99% of repertoires, were analysed. The TCS score was defined as the ratio of F50 (clonal expansion) to E x V (chaos), calculated using BLOSUM62-based TCRdist between CDR3 peptides within each V-J. Welch's t-statistics and random forest reduced around 510 V-J features to under 15, which were used in a naive Bayes classifier (R e1071). The public reads were reprocessed in TCRdb via fastp at Q25 and MiXCR, keeping in-frame beta chains. CDR3 protein duplicates are merged, each entry listing the most common genes and DNA. The V and J calls and clone size come from TCRdb's table, not from the authors' own analysis. The sample table records 500,000 or so distinct CDR3 sequences; roughly a sixth of these occur just once. The biggest ten clones account for approximately 30% of the sample.

This sample stems from a study of T cells in Graves' hyperthyroidism and ophthalmopathy (dated by TCRdb to the late 2010s). Broadly, across the study: Peripheral blood was collected at initial diagnosis, before any treatment. A discovery cohort of roughly 96 patients, roughly 43 with Graves' ophthalmopathy and approximately 60 with stable Graves' hyperthyroidism, was used to find distinguishing TCR V-J signatures. Prospective prediction of ophthalmopathy was tested in an independent validation cohort consisting of 18 hyperthyroidism patients and approximately 16 patients who later progressed to ophthalmopathy. The approximately 98 discovery patients were randomly divided into training and test sets at a 7:3 ratio. The study also compared thyroid tissue and blood T-cell repertoires from more than five Graves' hyperthyroidism patients. After blood sampling, hyperthyroidism patients were treated with methimazole at a starting dose of 30 mg daily, and ophthalmopathy patients were treated with high-dose intravenous methylprednisolone. According to the paper, TCR Vbeta CDR3 sequencing was carried out on some 140 peripheral blood samples, which came from around 43 ophthalmopathy, around 75 hyperthyroidism and roughly 17 progressor patients.

Moderately to severely active disease, a Clinical Activity Score of at least 3, a NOSPECS grade of at least 4, and a duration under 3 months were present in ophthalmopathy patients. Patients with uncontrolled infections, other autoimmune diseases, pregnancy or lactation were excluded. Clinical symptoms, serum thyroxine and TRAb, thyroid ultrasound, and orbital computed tomography formed the basis for the diagnoses. Ficoll-Paque density gradient centrifugation was used to isolate PBMCs from approximately 11 ml of fresh peripheral blood. Total RNA was extracted using Trizol reagent, and RNA quality was assessed on an Agilent 2100 Bioanalyzer. From a lookup of the germline V gene, CDR1 and CDR2 are SNHLY and FYNNEI. Reading from cysteine to phenylalanine, the CDR3 counts 14 amino acids. The CDR3 DNA has 42 bases and is translated from base 1. Trimming costs V 8 bases and J 4 bases, and their ends lie 14 bases apart.

Study-wide findings and limitations: In validation, the model predicted progression to ophthalmopathy a median of about 6 months before onset, with 70% to 71% sensitivity and more than 72% specificity. Blood samples also contained most of the expanded thyroid clonotypes (frequency above 0.001), which suggests that blood repertoires may reflect thyroid immune responses. In cross-validation, a model built on a 13 V-J signature told ophthalmopathy apart from stable hyperthyroidism with about 90% sensitivity and roughly 81% specificity, and in testing the same model reached 80%/75%. Sample size was not statistically predetermined, and blinding of investigators to group allocation was not performed.

The sample consisted of blood. The chain links TRBV2 with TRBJ2-2; the D gene is perhaps TRBD1, on 5 matching bases. This sequence originates from a woman in her 30s with Graves' ophthalmopathy. The CDR3 corresponds to CASVGASITGELFF. The nucleotide sequence is TGTGCCAGCGTAGGGGCGTCGATCACCGGGGAGCTGTTTTTT.